One TCR beta chain is described in this entry. What it binds is not known. One end of the junction fails to match germline, which may point to a read error. This entry belongs to a study of shared clonotypes between healthy human individuals. Findings and limits, study-wide: Roughly 5% of naive CD4 clonotypes were shared across a few donors. Having only a few donors restricted how much genetic and exposure-history diversity was captured.

Sequencing was performed with immunoSEQ multiplex PCR; in TCRdb, only in-frame clones are kept and a portion is missing. This sample yields roughly 2.2 million clones, of which just over 90% are seen a single time; about 0.39% belongs to the top ten. The sample was naive CD4+ T cells from PBMCs. Regarding subset: CD45RA+ positively selected. This clonotype was sampled from a man between 18 and 29 years old in good health. Some clones in this sample may be carry-over from other donors' samples.

The CDR3 DNA is TGCGCCAGCAGTAATGAGGCAGGGGCGATCTTC. It translates to CASSNEAGAIF. The chain couples TRBV5-1 to TRBJ2-1; a weak D match, TRBD1 (6 bases). Germline assignment: CDR1 SGHRS and CDR2 YFSETQ. The CDR3 runs 11 residues. Combining the CDR3 with reference TRBV5-1 and TRBJ2-1 gives the whole variable domain KAGVTQTPRYLIKTRGQQVTLSCSPISGHRSVSWYQQTPGQGLQFLFEYFSETQRNKGNFPGRFSGRQFSNSRSEMNVSTLELGDSALYLCASSNEAGAIFGPGTRLTVL.